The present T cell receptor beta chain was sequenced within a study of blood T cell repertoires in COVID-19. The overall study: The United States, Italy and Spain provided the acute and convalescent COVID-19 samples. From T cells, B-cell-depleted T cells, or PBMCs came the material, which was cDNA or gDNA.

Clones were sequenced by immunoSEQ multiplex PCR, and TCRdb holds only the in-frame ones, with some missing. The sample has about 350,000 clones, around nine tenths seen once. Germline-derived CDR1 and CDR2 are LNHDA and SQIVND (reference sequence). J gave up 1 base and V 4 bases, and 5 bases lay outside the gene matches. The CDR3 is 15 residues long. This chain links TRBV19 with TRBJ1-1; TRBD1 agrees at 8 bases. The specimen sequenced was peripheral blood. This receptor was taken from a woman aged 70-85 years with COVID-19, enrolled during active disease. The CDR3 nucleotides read TGTGCCAGTAGTAGATCAGGGGGCGGGAACACTGAAGCTTTCTTT. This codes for CASSRSGGGNTEAFF.